One sample yielded the 22 T cell receptor beta chains listed below, sequenced in a study of blood T cell repertoires in COVID-19. The data were produced by immunoSEQ multiplex PCR, yet TCRdb's version contains in-frame clones alone and is incomplete. The table has approximately 97,000 clones, 80% to 90% seen once. The source material was peripheral blood. The receptors shown here come from a man aged 50 or older with COVID-19, enrolled during active disease.

The chain uses TRBV5-4 and TRBJ2-3, with D unclear. Trimming took off 0 bases at V and 8 bases at J, with 13 bases between the two ends. Germline assignment: CDR1 SGHNT and CDR2 YYREEE (reference sequence). The CDR3 is 14 residues long. The CDR3 region has the DNA TGTGCCAGCAGCTTGGCCGCCCTACGCGTTACGCAGTATTTT. This codes for CASSLAALRVTQYF.

This clone was observed a single time. CDR3 protein: CASRTSGGNTGELFF. DNA for the CDR3: TGTGCCAGCCGGACTAGCGGGGGGAACACCGGGGAGCTGTTTTTT. The chain carries TRBV2 and TRBJ2-2; 13 nucleotides line up with TRBD2. With 8 bases clipped from V and 1 base from J, the junction kept 1 base outside the gene matches. Germline values: CDR1 SNHLY, CDR2 FYNNEI. This CDR3 contains 15 residues.

The chain recombines TRBV19 with TRBJ1-1; 8 nucleotides match TRBD1. Germline CDR1 reads LNHDA; CDR2 reads SQIVND (reference sequence). The CDR3 has 14 residues. Trimming cost V 5 bases and J 4 bases; bases outside gene matches: 6. The DNA of the CDR3 is TGTGCCAGTAGTCTAACTACAGGGGGCACTGAAGCTTTCTTT. This gives the protein CASSLTTGGTEAFF. Full variable domain (rest looked up from reference TRBV19 and TRBJ1-1): DGGITQSPKYLFRKEGQNVTLSCEQNLNHDAMYWYRQDPGQGLRLIYYSQIVNDFQKGDIAEGYSVSREKKESFPLTVTSAQKNPTAFYLCASSLTTGGTEAFFGQGTRLTVV.

The rearrangement uses TRBV24-1 and TRBJ2-3; D ambiguous. V was cut by 4 bases and J by 3 bases, with 10 bases left in between. This CDR3 contains 14 residues. CDR1 KGHDR and CDR2 SFDVKD come from the germline V gene. The CDR3 is CATSETARTDTQYF. CDR3 nucleotides: TGTGCCACCAGTGAAACAGCCCGGACAGATACGCAGTATTTT.

The rearrangement joins TRBV19 to TRBJ1-1; 10 nucleotides align to TRBD1. Germline V lookup: CDR1 LNHDA, CDR2 SQIVND (reference sequence). This CDR3 spans 15 amino acids. V trimming: 5 bases; J trimming: 5 bases; junction bases outside the gene matches: 8. This chain's CDR3 is CASSPDRGQRTEAFF. The CDR3 region has the DNA TGTGCCAGTAGTCCCGACAGGGGGCAGAGGACTGAAGCTTTCTTT.

The rearrangement links TRBV2 to TRBJ1-4; D is undetermined. V was trimmed by 2 bases and J by 5 bases, leaving 6 bases between them. CDR1 is SNHLY and CDR2 is FYNNEI in the germline V gene. The CDR3 spans 13 residues. The CDR3 DNA follows: TGTGCCAGCAGTGAAAACGGGAATGAAAAACTGTTTTTT. Translated: CASSENGNEKLFF.

The chain recombines TRBV6-5 with TRBJ1-2, with D tentatively TRBD1 (6 bases). CDR1 is MNHEY, CDR2 SVGAGI, per germline. The V end lost 8 bases, the J end lost 7 bases, and 20 bases lay between the germline ends. This CDR3 comprises 14 residues. The CDR3, as DNA: TGTGCCAGCTCAGCACACAGGGCCCGGGGTGGCTACACCTTC. Amino acid sequence: CASSAHRARGGYTF.

J is TRBJ1-2 and V is TRBV9; TRBD1 agrees at 8 bases. Germline CDR1 reads SGDLS; CDR2 reads YYNGEE. This CDR3 is 14 amino acids long. The J segment lost 8 bases and the V segment lost 3 bases, leaving 9 bases of the junction unmatched. CDR3 residues: CASSAGVGTGGYTF. In nucleotides, the CDR3 is TGTGCCAGCAGCGCCGGCGTTGGGACAGGAGGCTACACCTTC.

This clone appeared a single time. The V gene is TRBV9, the J gene TRBJ2-5; D is possibly TRBD2 (5 bases). This CDR3 comprises 15 residues. The germline CDR1 and CDR2 sequences are SGDLS and YYNGEE. The V and J ends lost 0 bases and 3 bases respectively, with 12 bases between them. This CDR3 is CASSVGGLTEETQYF. DNA for the CDR3: TGTGCCAGCAGCGTAGGAGGACTCACCGAAGAGACCCAGTACTTC.

The chain joins TRBV2 to TRBJ1-2, with 8 bases identical to TRBD1. The germline CDR1 and CDR2 sequences are SNHLY and FYNNEI. The junction had 6 bases not matched to a gene; V was cut back by 8 bases and J by 4 bases. This CDR3 has 13 amino acids. CDR3: CASGSGGSYGYTF. The CDR3 nucleotides are TGTGCCAGCGGGTCAGGGGGCAGCTATGGCTACACCTTC.

The chain recombines TRBV27 with TRBJ2-7; 7 bases map to TRBD2. CDR3 length: 15 residues. V was clipped by 2 bases and J by 0 bases; unmatched bases: 4. Germline V gene data show CDR1 as MNHEY and CDR2 as SMNVEV (reference sequence). The CDR3: CASSLRGGSSYEQYF. The CDR3 bases are TGTGCCAGCAGTTTAAGGGGCGGGAGCTCCTACGAGCAGTACTTC.

The chain is built from TRBV19 and TRBJ1-1; a weak D match, TRBD1 (6 bases). V lost 3 bases, J lost 6 bases, and 17 bases lay in between. The length of the CDR3 is 15 residues. From germline, CDR1 is LNHDA and CDR2 SQIVND (reference sequence). CDR3 residues: CASSIPDRPRPEAFF. The CDR3 DNA reads TGTGCCAGTAGTATCCCCGACAGGCCGAGACCTGAAGCTTTCTTT.

V is TRBV12-3 or TRBV12-4 and J is TRBJ1-2; possibly TRBD1 for D (5 bases). V lost 5 bases and J lost 7, with 8 bases in between. The CDR3 totals 11 residues. CDR3: CASSRTFGYTF. CDR3 bases: TGTGCCAGCAGTCGGACATTTGGCTACACCTTC.

The rearrangement uses TRBV7-2 and TRBJ1-6; maybe TRBD1 (6 bases). Germline CDR1 reads SGHTA; CDR2 reads FQGNSA. The CDR3 loop spans 15 amino acids. The V end lost 4 bases, the J end lost 9 bases, and 16 bases lay between the germline ends. The CDR3 nucleotides are TGTGCCAGCAGCTCGAGGACAGAAAAGGGTTCACCCCTCCACTTT. Translating gives CASSSRTEKGSPLHF.

This clone came up a few times. The chain joins TRBV28 to TRBJ1-2; the match to TRBD1 covers 7 bases. Losses at the gene ends were 4 bases for V and 1 base for J; bases not matched to a gene: 6. The CDR3 contains 15 residues. The germline V gene encodes CDR1 MDHEN and CDR2 SYDVKM. This chain's CDR3 is CASSSEQGFNYGYTF. CDR3 nucleotide sequence: TGTGCCAGCAGTTCAGAACAGGGGTTTAACTATGGCTACACCTTC.

The chain couples TRBV5-1 to TRBJ2-5; maybe TRBD2 (6 bases). Germline CDR1 is SGHRS and CDR2 is YFSETQ. Trimming left V 2 bases short and J 1 base short, with 12 bases between. This CDR3 region has 15 residues. In nucleotides, the CDR3 is TGCGCCAGCAGCTTAGGTCTAGCGACCCAAGAGACCCAGTACTTC. This translates into CASSLGLATQETQYF.

The chain joins TRBV27 to TRBJ1-6; D is unclear. Trimming removed 7 bases at V and 13 bases at J, with 11 bases between. The CDR3 has 11 residues. Germline V gives CDR1 MNHEY, CDR2 SMNVEV (reference sequence). Written as DNA, the CDR3 is TGTGCCAGCACTGGGAGTGGGCCCCTCCACTTT. Translated, it gives CASTGSGPLHF.

The chain combines TRBV6-5 with TRBJ1-6; 7 nucleotides line up with TRBD1. The CDR3 runs 15 residues. Germline V gene lookup returns CDR1 MNHEY and CDR2 SVGAGI. V was pared by 6 bases and J by 8 bases, with 10 bases of the junction left unmatched. The CDR3 nucleotides are TGTGCCAGCAGCGCCCCCGGGACAGCGGATTCACCCCTCCACTTT. It codes for CASSAPGTADSPLHF.

The rearrangement links TRBV9 to TRBJ1-5, with 8 bases fitting TRBD1. CDR1 is SGDLS, CDR2 YYNGEE, per germline. This CDR3 has 14 residues. V lost 0 bases, J lost 10 bases, and 6 bases stayed unmatched. CDR3 nucleotides: TGTGCCAGCAGCGTAGTCCCAGGGGGCAGTCCCCAGCATTTT. Its translation is CASSVVPGGSPQHF.

The gene calls are TRBV20-1 and TRBJ1-5; D is ambiguous. The V gene's germline CDR1 is DFQATT and CDR2 SNEGSKA (reference sequence). The CDR3 has 13 residues. With 3 bases removed from V and 3 bases from J, the gap between germline ends came to 9 bases. The CDR3 sequence is CSASGDNNQPQHF. The DNA for the CDR3 is TGCAGTGCTAGTGGCGACAACAATCAGCCCCAGCATTTT.

The J gene is TRBJ2-2, the V gene TRBV6-5; 10 nucleotides agree with TRBD1. This CDR3 has 15 amino acids. Germline loops: CDR1 MNHEY, CDR2 SVGAGI. V was clipped by 6 bases and J by 5 bases; unmatched bases: 6. This CDR3 is CASRRQGARTGELFF. CDR3 in DNA: TGTGCCAGCAGGAGACAGGGGGCGAGGACCGGGGAGCTGTTTTTT.

This chain links TRBV6-4 with TRBJ1-1; 9 positions match TRBD1. The CDR3 totals 14 residues. The germline CDR1 and CDR2 sequences are MRHNA and SNTAGT. The trim removed 6 bases at V and 7 bases at J, leaving 9 bases unmatched. The DNA of the CDR3 is TGTGCCAGCAGAAAATCCGGGACAGGGATTGAAGCTTTCTTT. Translating it yields CASRKSGTGIEAFF.